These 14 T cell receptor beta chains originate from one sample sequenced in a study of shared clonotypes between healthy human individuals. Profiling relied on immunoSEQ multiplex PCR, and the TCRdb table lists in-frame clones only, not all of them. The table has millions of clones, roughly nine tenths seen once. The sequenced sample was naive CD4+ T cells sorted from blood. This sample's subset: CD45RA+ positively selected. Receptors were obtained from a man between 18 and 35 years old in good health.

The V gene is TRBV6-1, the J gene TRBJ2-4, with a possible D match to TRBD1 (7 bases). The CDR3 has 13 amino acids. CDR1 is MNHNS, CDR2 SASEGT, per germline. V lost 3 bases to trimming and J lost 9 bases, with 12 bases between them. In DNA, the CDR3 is TGTGCCAGCAGTGAGAGACAGGGACTCATTCAGTACTTC. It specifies CASSERQGLIQYF.

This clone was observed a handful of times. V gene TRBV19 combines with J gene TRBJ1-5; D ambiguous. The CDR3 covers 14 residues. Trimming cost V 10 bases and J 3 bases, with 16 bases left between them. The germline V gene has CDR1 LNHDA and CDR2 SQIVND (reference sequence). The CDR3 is CATKKADHNQPQHF. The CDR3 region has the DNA TGTGCCACCAAAAAGGCAGATCACAATCAGCCCCAGCATTTT.

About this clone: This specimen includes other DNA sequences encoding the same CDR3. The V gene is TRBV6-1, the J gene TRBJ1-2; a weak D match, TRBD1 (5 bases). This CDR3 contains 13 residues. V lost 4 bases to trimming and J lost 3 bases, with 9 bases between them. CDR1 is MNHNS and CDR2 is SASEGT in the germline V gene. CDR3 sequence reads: CASSVTGDYGYTF. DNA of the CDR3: TGTGCCAGCAGTGTGACGGGGGACTATGGCTACACCTTC.

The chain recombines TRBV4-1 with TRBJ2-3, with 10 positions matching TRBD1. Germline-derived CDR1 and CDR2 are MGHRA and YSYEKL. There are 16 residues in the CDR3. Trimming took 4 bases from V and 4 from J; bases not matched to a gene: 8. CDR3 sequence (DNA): TGCGCCAGCAGCCGCTTAACCGGGACAGGGGCAGATACGCAGTATTTT. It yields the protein CASSRLTGTGADTQYF.

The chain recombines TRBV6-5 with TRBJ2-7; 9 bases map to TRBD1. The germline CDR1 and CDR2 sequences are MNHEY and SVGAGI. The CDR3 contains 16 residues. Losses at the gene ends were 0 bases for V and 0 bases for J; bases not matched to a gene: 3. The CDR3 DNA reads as TGTGCCAGCAGTTACTCGACAGGGGGAAACTCCTACGAGCAGTACTTC. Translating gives CASSYSTGGNSYEQYF.

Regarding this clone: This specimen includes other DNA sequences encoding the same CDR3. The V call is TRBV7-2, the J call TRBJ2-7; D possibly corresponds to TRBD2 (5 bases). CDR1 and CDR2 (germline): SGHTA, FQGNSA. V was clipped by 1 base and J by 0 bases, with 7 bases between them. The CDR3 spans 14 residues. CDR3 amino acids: CASSLVGSSYEQYF. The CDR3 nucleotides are TGTGCCAGCAGCTTAGTAGGGAGCTCCTACGAGCAGTACTTC.

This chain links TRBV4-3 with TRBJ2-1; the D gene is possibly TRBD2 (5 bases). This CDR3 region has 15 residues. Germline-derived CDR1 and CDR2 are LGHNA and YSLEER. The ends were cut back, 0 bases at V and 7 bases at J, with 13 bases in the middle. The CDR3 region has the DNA TGCGCCAGCAGCCAAGATGGAGCTAGCCGTAATGAGCAGTTCTTC. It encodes CASSQDGASRNEQFF.

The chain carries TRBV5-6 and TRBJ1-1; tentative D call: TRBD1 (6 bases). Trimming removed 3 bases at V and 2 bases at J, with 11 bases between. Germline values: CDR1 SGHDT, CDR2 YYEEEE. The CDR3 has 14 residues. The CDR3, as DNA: TGTGCCAGCAGCTCCAGGGGATTTAACACTGAAGCTTTCTTT. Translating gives CASSSRGFNTEAFF.

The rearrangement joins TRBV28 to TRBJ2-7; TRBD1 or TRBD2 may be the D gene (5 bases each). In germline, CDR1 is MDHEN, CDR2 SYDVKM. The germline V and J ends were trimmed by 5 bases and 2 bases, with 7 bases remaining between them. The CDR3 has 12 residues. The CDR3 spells CASSRGAYEQYF. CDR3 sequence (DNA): TGTGCCAGCAGTCGAGGGGCCTACGAGCAGTACTTC.

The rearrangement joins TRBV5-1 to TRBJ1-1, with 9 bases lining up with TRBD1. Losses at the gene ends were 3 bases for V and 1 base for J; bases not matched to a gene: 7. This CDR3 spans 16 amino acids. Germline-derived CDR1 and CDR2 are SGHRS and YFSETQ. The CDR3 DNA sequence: TGCGCCAGCAGCTCTGGGGGACAGGGCTCGAACACTGAAGCTTTCTTT. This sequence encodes CASSSGGQGSNTEAFF. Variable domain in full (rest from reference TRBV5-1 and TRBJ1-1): KAGVTQTPRYLIKTRGQQVTLSCSPISGHRSVSWYQQTPGQGLQFLFEYFSETQRNKGNFPGRFSGRQFSNSRSEMNVSTLELGDSALYLCASSSGGQGSNTEAFFGQGTRLTVV.

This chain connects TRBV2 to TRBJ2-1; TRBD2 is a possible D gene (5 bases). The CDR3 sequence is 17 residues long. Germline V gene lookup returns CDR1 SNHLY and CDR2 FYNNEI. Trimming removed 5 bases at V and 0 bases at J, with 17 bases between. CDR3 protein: CASSSSPRGISYNEQFF. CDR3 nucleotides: TGTGCCAGCAGTTCCTCTCCGCGAGGGATCTCCTACAATGAGCAGTTCTTC. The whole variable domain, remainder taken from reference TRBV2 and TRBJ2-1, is EPEVTQTPSHQVTQMGQEVILRCVPISNHLYFYWYRQILGQKVEFLVSFYNNEISEKSEIFDDQFSVERPDGSNFTLKIRSTKLEDSAMYFCASSSSPRGISYNEQFFGPGTRLTVL.

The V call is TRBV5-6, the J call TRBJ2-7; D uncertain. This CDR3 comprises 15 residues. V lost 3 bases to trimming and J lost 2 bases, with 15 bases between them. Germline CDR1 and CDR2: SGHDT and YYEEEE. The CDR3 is CASSSSFGRTYEQYF. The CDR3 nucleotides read TGTGCCAGCAGCTCATCTTTCGGAAGAACCTACGAGCAGTACTTC.

CDR3 coding DNA: TGTGCCAGCTCACAACAGGGGACTAATAATTCACCCCTCCACTTT. As protein: CASSQQGTNNSPLHF. J is TRBJ1-6 and V is TRBV18; 7 bases agree with TRBD1. Trimming took 4 bases from V and 5 from J; bases not matched to a gene: 5. This CDR3 comprises 15 residues. The germline CDR1 and CDR2 sequences are KGHSH and LQKENI.

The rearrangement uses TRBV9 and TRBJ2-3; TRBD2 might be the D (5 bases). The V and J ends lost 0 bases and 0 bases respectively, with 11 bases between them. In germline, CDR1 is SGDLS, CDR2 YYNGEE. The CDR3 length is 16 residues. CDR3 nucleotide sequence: TGTGCCAGCAGCGTAGCTTCCCGGGGAAGCACAGATACGCAGTATTTT. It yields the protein CASSVASRGSTDTQYF.